This is a list of T cell receptor beta chains from one sample in a study of blood T cell repertoires in COVID-19. The assay was immunoSEQ multiplex PCR, and TCRdb's table has in-frame clones only and misses some. The sample lists around 140,000 clones, about 75% seen once, with around 3% in the top ten. Sample: PBMCs or T cells enriched from blood (not recorded which). Receptor source: a woman aged 45-65 years who had recovered from COVID-19. Both conserved end residues are part of each CDR3. Fields, in order: V gene, J gene, CDR3 protein.

TRBV16,TRBJ2-7,CASSQAGPYEQYF
TRBV19,TRBJ1-1,CASSLQGAGTEAFF
TRBV11-3,TRBJ1-2,CASSLLGASDYGYTF
TRBV5-6,TRBJ1-4,CASSPGQGGNEKLFF
TRBV3-1/TRBV3-2,TRBJ2-5,CASSYYQGQETQYF
TRBV11-3,TRBJ2-2,CASSLGQFANTGELFF
TRBV5-1,TRBJ1-2,CASSSGQIYGYTF
TRBV3-1/TRBV3-2,TRBJ1-1,CASSQLPGQANWFF
TRBV4-1,TRBJ1-5,CASSQVEQGRKQPQHF
TRBV7-9,TRBJ2-7,CASSLLTSAYEQYF
TRBV19,TRBJ2-6,CASSSPFDSVLTF
TRBV5-4,TRBJ2-1,CASSRTLAGAYNEQFF
TRBV11-2,TRBJ1-1,CASSPPPGDTEAFF
TRBV7-3,TRBJ1-6,CASSLMRGNSPLHF
TRBV10-2,TRBJ1-1,CASSVAGGGANTEAFF
TRBV30,TRBJ1-2,CAWSVPEGPHYGYTF
TRBV18,TRBJ1-2,CASSPSGTGNIRGYTF
TRBV7-8,TRBJ2-7,CASSPTWAGEQYF
TRBV19,TRBJ1-5,CASSIAAGGPSNQPQHF
TRBV5-1,TRBJ2-7,CASSLGQREESEQYF
TRBV12-3/TRBV12-4,TRBJ1-4,CASSRVKEKLFF
TRBV6-5,TRBJ1-2,CASRGAGYGYTF
TRBV25-1,TRBJ1-1,CASRNQGFNTEAFF
TRBV7-6,TRBJ2-1,CASSLPSSGSGRTPDEQFF